This T cell receptor (beta chain) comes out of a study of cytomegalovirus exposure and HLA in healthy donors. Study-wide points: Cytomegalovirus association was listed for 164 TCR beta chains. Later analysis identified a missense DCLRE1C variant that was linked to TCR beta V- and J-gene trimming. Later analysis suggested most CMV-associated TCR beta chains were HLA-restricted.

Germline V gene lookup returns CDR1 SNHLY and CDR2 FYNNEI. There are 13 residues in the CDR3. The germline V and J ends were trimmed by 4 bases and 2 bases, with 8 bases remaining between them. As concerns this clone: Its antigen remains unknown.

The PCR employed 60 Vbeta primers together with 13 Jbeta primers. Profiled with immunoSEQ multiplex PCR; TCRdb holds only in-frame clones, not every one. The sample contains some 140,000 clones, roughly 70% of which appear only once. The TCR was taken from a human donor in good health. What was sequenced was PBMCs. V usage is TRBV2 and J usage is TRBJ1-2, with D unresolved. This CDR3 reads CASSAGRNYGYTF. The DNA for the CDR3 is TGTGCCAGCAGTGCTGGGAGAAACTATGGCTACACCTTC.